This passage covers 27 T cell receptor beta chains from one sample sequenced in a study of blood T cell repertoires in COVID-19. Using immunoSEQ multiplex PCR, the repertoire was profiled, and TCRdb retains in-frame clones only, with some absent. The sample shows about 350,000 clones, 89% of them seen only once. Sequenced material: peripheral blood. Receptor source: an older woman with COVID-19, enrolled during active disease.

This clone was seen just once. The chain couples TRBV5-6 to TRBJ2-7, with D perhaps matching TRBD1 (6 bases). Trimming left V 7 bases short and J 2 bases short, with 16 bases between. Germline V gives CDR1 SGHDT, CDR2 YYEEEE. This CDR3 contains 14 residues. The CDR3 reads CASGGQGTAYEQYF. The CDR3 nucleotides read TGTGCCAGCGGAGGTCAGGGGACCGCCTACGAGCAGTACTTC.

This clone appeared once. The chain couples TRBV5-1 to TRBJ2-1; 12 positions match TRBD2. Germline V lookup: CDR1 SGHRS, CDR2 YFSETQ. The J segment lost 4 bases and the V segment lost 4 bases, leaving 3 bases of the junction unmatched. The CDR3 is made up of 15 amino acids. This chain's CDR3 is CASSNLAGGYNEQFF. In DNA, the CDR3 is TGCGCCAGCAGCAACCTAGCGGGGGGGTACAATGAGCAGTTCTTC.

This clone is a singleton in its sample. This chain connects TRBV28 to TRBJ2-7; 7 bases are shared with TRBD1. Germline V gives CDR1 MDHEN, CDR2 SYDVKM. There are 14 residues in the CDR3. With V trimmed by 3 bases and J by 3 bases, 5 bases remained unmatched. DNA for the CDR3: TGTGCCAGCAGTTTTGACAGGGCATTCTACGAGCAGTACTTC. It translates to CASSFDRAFYEQYF.

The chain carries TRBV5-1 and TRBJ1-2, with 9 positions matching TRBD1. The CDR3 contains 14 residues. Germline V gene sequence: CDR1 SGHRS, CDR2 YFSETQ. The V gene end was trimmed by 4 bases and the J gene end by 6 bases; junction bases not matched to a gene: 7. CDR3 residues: CASSDGTGLDGYTF. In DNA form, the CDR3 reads TGCGCCAGCAGCGACGGGACAGGGTTGGATGGCTACACCTTC.

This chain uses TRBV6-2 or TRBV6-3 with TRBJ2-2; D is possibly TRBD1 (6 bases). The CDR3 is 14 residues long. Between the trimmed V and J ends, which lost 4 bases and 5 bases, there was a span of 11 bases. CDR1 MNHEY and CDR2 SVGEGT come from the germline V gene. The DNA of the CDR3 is TGTGCCAGCAGTTGGACAGTGCTAACCGGGGAGCTGTTTTTT. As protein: CASSWTVLTGELFF.

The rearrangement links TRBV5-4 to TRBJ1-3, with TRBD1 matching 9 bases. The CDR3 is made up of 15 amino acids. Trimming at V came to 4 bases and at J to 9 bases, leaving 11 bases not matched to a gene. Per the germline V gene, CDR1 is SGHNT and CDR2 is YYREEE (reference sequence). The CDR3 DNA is TGTGCCAGCAGCCCCGGACAGGGGCTCGGATCCACCATATATTTT. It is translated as CASSPGQGLGSTIYF.

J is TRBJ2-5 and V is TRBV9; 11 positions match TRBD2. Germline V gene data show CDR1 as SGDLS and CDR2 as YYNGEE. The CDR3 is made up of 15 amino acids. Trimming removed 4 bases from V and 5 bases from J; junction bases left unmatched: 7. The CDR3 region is CASSKGLAGMETQYF. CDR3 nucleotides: TGTGCCAGCAGCAAAGGACTAGCGGGTATGGAGACCCAGTACTTC.

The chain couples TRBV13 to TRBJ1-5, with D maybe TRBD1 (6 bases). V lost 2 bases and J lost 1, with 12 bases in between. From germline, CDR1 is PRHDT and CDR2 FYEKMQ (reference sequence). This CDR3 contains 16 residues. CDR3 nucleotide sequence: TGTGCCAGCAGCTTATCTGGGGGCATGAGCAATCAGCCCCAGCATTTT. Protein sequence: CASSLSGGMSNQPQHF. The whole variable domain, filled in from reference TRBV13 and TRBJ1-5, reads AAGVIQSPRHLIKEKRETATLKCYPIPRHDTVYWYQQGPGQDPQFLISFYEKMQSDKGSIPDRFSAQQFSDYHSELNMSSLELGDSALYFCASSLSGGMSNQPQHFGDGTRLSIL.

CDR3 protein: CASSATGSWGYTF. CDR3 in DNA: TGTGCCAGCAGCGCGACAGGGAGTTGGGGCTACACCTTC. The rearrangement links TRBV9 to TRBJ1-2, with TRBD1 identical over 7 bases. This CDR3 has 13 amino acids. The V segment lost 3 bases and the J segment 8 bases; nucleotides outside the gene matches: 7. Germline loops: CDR1 SGDLS, CDR2 YYNGEE.

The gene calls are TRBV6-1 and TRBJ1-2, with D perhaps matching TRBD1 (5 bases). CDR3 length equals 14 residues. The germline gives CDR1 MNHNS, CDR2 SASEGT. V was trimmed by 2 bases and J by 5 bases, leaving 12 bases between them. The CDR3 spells CASSENPGSYGYTF. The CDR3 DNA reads TGTGCCAGCAGTGAAAACCCAGGGTCATATGGCTACACCTTC.

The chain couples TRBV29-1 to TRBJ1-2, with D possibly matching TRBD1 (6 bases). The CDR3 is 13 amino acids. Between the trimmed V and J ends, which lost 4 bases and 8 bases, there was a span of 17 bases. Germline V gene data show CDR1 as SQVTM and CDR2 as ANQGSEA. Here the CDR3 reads CSVATGRYEGYTF. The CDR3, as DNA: TGCAGCGTTGCGACAGGCAGGTATGAGGGCTACACCTTC.

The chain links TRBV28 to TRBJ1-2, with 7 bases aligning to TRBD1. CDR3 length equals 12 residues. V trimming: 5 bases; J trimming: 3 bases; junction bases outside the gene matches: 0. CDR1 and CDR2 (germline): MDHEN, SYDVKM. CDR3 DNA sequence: TGTGCCAGCAGTACAGGGGACTATGGCTACACCTTC. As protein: CASSTGDYGYTF.

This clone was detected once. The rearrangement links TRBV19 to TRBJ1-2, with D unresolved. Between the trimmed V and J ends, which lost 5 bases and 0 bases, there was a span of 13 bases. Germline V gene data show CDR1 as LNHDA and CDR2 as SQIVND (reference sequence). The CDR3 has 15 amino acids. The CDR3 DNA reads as TGTGCCAGTAGTCCTCCGGGGATAGCTAACTATGGCTACACCTTC. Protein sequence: CASSPPGIANYGYTF.

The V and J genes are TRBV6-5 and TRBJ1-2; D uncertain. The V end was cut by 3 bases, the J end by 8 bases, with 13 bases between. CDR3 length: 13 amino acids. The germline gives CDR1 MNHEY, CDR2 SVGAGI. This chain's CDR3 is CASSYKRGNGYTF. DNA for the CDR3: TGTGCCAGCAGTTATAAGAGAGGGAACGGCTACACCTTC.

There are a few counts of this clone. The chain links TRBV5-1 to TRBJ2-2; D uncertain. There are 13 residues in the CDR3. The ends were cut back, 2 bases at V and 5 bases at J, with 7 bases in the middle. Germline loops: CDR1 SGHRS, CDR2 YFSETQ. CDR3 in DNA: TGCGCCAGCAGCTTACACGATACCGGGGAGCTGTTTTTT. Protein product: CASSLHDTGELFF.

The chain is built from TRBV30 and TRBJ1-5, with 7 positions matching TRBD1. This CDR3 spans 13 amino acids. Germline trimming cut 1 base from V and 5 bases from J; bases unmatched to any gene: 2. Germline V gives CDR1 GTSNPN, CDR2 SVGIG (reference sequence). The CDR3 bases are TGTGCCTGGAGTGGACAGGGCTATCAGCCCCAGCATTTT. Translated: CAWSGQGYQPQHF.

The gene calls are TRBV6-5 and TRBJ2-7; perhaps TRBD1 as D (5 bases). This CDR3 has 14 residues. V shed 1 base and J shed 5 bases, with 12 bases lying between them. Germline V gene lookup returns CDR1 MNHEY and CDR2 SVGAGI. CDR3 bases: TGTGCCAGCAGTTACTACCAGGGATACCACGAGCAGTACTTC. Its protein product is CASSYYQGYHEQYF.

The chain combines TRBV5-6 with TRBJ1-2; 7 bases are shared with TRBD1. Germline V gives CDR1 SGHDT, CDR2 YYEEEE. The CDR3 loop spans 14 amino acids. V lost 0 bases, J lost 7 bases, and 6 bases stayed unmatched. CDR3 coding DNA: TGTGCCAGCAGCTTGGACAGGGGTAGAGGTGGCTACACCTTC. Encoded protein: CASSLDRGRGGYTF.

CDR3: CASSRAPGQVEGYTF. In DNA, the CDR3 is TGTGCCAGCAGCCGAGCTCCGGGACAGGTGGAAGGCTACACCTTC. The chain employs TRBV7-8 and TRBJ1-2; 8 nucleotides match TRBD1. The CDR3 loop spans 15 amino acids. Per germline, CDR1 SGHVS and CDR2 FQNEAQ. Trimming removed 5 bases from V and 8 bases from J; junction bases left unmatched: 13.

The CDR3 here is CASSLDSGRGEGYTF. The DNA for the CDR3 is TGCGCCAGCAGCTTGGATTCCGGGAGAGGGGAAGGCTACACCTTC. The J gene is TRBJ1-2, the V gene TRBV5-1; weak D call: TRBD1 (5 bases). Germline loops: CDR1 SGHRS, CDR2 YFSETQ. V was pared by 0 bases and J by 8 bases, with 17 bases between. The CDR3 extends over 15 amino acids.

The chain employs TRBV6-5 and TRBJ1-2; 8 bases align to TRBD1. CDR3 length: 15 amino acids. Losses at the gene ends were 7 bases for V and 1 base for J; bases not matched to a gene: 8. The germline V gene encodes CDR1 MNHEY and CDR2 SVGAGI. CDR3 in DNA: TGTGCCAGCACCGACAGGGGCAGGGGTAACTATGGCTACACCTTC. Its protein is CASTDRGRGNYGYTF.

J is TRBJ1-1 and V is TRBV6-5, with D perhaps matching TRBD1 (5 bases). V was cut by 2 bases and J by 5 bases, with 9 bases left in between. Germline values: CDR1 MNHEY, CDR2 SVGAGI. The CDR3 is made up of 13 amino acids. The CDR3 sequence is CASSYTGRTEAFF. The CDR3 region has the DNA TGTGCCAGCAGTTACACAGGAAGAACTGAAGCTTTCTTT.

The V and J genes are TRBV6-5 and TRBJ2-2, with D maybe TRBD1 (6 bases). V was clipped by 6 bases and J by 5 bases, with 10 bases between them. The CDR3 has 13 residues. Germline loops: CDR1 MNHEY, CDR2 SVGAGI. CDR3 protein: CASRRQETGELFF. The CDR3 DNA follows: TGTGCCAGCAGGCGACAGGAGACCGGGGAGCTGTTTTTT.

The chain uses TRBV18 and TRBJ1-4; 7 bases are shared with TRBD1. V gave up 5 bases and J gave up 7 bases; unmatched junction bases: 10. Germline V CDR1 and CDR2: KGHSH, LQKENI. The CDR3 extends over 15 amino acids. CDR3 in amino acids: CASSAQQGRGEKLFF. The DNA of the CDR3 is TGTGCCAGCTCAGCTCAACAGGGGCGCGGTGAAAAACTGTTTTTT.

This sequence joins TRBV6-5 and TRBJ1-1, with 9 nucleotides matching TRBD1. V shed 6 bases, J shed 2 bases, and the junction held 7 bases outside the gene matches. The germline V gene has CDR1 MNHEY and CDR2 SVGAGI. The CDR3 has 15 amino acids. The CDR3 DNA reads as TGTGCCAGCAGCTCTTCACAGGGGGCAAACACTGAAGCTTTCTTT. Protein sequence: CASSSSQGANTEAFF.

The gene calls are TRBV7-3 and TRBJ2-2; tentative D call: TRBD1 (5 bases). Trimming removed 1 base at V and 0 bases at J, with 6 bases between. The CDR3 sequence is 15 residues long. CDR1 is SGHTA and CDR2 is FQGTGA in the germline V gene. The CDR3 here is CASSLKGSNTGELFF. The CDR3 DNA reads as TGTGCCAGCAGCTTAAAGGGGTCGAACACCGGGGAGCTGTTTTTT.

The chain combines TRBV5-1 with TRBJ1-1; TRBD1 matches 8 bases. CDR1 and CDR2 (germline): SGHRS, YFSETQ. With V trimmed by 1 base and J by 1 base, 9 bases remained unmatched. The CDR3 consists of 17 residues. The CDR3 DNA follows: TGCGCCAGCAGCTTGCGGGACAGGCTTTATGGGAACACTGAAGCTTTCTTT. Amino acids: CASSLRDRLYGNTEAFF.